This record looks at one TCR beta chain sequence and its context. Its antigen is not known. Trimming cost V 5 bases and J 2 bases, with 13 bases left between them. The CDR3 is 15 amino acids. CDR1 and CDR2 from the germline V gene are PRHDT and FYEKMQ (reference sequence). TCRdb keeps only in-frame clones here, not all; method: immunoSEQ multiplex PCR. This sample has some 90,000 clones; 75% to 95% occur once, and the top ten carry roughly 5.5%. This record comes from a study of graft-versus-host responses after intestinal transplantation. The rearrangement joins TRBV13 to TRBJ2-1; TRBD2 is a possible D gene (5 bases). The receptor comes from a human donor who received an intestinal transplant. Specimen: unstimulated CD8+ T cells sorted from spleen or lymph node cells, collected before intestinal transplant. DNA of the CDR3: TGTGCCAGCAGCCCCTCCACTAGTGCCTACAATGAGCAGTTCTTC. Protein: CASSPSTSAYNEQFF.